The 31 T cell receptor beta chains below all came from one sample that was sequenced in a study of T cell clonality in common variable immunodeficiency. Sequenced by immunoSEQ multiplex PCR; TCRdb stores in-frame clones only, minus some. This repertoire holds 40,000 to 65,000 clones, and none appear only once. The sample was peripheral blood mononuclear cells. The receptor set was obtained from a person aged 18 to 75 in good health.

This clone was counted only a few times. With a much larger clone just one base away, this may be a read error. The read falls 3 residues short of the CDR3 end, and the missing part is taken from the germline J gene. The genes are TRBV2 and TRBJ1-4; 10 nucleotides match TRBD1. The CDR3 length is 18 residues. CDR1 is SNHLY and CDR2 is FYNNEI in the germline V gene. CDR3 region: CASSKSGQGFTGANVLFF. The CDR3 DNA, read in part, is TGTGCCAGCAGCAAATCGGGACAGGGGTTTACTGGGGCCAACGTA.

In this sample, this clone turned up a few times. The read terminates 3 residues ahead of where the CDR3 ends, so the germline J gene completes it. Other DNA variants within this sample encode the same CDR3. The chain combines TRBV6-2 or TRBV6-3 with TRBJ2-2; D possibly corresponds to TRBD2 (5 bases). Germline V lookup: CDR1 MNHEY, CDR2 SVGEGT. The CDR3 loop spans 14 amino acids. The V gene lost 3 bases and the J gene lost 5 bases, with 10 bases spanning the gap. Partial CDR3 DNA: TGTGCCAGCAGTTATTCGGGGAAAACCGGGGAG. It is translated as CASSYSGKTGE. The entire CDR3 is CASSYSGKTGELFF.

This clone has ten or more counts. Read sequence stops 3 residues before the CDR3 end, and the germline J gene provides the missing end. The gene calls are TRBV19 and TRBJ1-1; tentative D call: TRBD1 (5 bases). CDR1 is LNHDA and CDR2 is SQIVND in the germline V gene (reference sequence). The CDR3 totals 14 residues. The sequenced CDR3 bases are TGTGCCAGTAGTATGGTCCTAGGGGAGTCTAAA. Its protein is CASSMVLGESK. The complete CDR3 sequence is CASSMVLGESKAFF.

This clone was picked up a small number of times. Coverage ceases 3 residues before the CDR3 finishes, and the germline J gene fills in the end. The V and J genes are TRBV18 and TRBJ1-2, with D perhaps matching TRBD1 (5 bases). The CDR3 consists of 14 residues. The germline V gene has CDR1 KGHSH and CDR2 LQKENI. CDR3 protein: CASSQTQEFNDYTF. Partial CDR3 DNA: TGTGCCAGCTCACAGACACAGGAATTCAATGAC.

This clone was seen only a few times. The read falls 3 residues short of the CDR3 end, and the missing part is taken from the germline J gene. This chain links TRBV5-3 with TRBJ2-5; 8 nucleotides agree with TRBD2. TRBV5-3 is an ORF, with its function uncertain. There are 14 residues in the CDR3. V was pared by 7 bases and J by 4 bases, with 9 bases of the junction left unmatched. The CDR3 loop reads CARHRSGLVETQYF. Partial CDR3 DNA: TGTGCCAGACATCGATCGGGACTAGTAGAGACC.

This clone has at least ten counts. CDR3 bases read: TGCGCCAGCAGCCAAGAGGGACTAGCGGCTTCCTACAATGAG. The encoded protein is CASSQEGLAASYNE. The whole CDR3 region reads CASSQEGLAASYNEQFF. The V gene is TRBV4-1, the J gene TRBJ2-1, with 11 bases identical to TRBD2. With the read ending 3 residues before the CDR3 end, the germline J gene is used to fill in that end. The CDR3 has 17 amino acids. Germline V gene sequence: CDR1 MGHRA, CDR2 YSYEKL. V lost 0 bases, J lost 1 base, and 2 bases stayed unmatched.

This clone was observed at least ten times. Coverage ceases 3 residues before the CDR3 finishes, and the germline J gene fills in the end. The chain couples TRBV6-2 or TRBV6-3 to TRBJ2-3; D may be TRBD2 (6 bases). CDR1 MNHEY and CDR2 SVGEGT come from the germline V gene. V lost 6 bases, J lost 1 base, and 14 bases lay in between. The CDR3 is made up of 15 amino acids. CDR3 bases read: TGTGCCAGCAGCCCTCATAGCGGCGGCACAGATACG. It specifies CASSPHSGGTDT. The whole CDR3 protein reads CASSPHSGGTDTQYF.

There are many counts of this clone. Coverage ceases 3 residues before the CDR3 finishes, and the germline J gene fills in the end. V and J are TRBV7-3 and TRBJ2-2, with 9 positions matching TRBD1. The J segment lost 7 bases and the V segment lost 5 bases, leaving 8 bases of the junction unmatched. Germline lookup yields CDR1 SGHTA and CDR2 FQGTGA. The CDR3 extends over 15 amino acids. CDR3 sequence reads: CASSMDRGIGGELFF. The sequenced CDR3 bases are TGTGCCAGCAGCATGGACAGGGGAATTGGCGGGGAG. Full variable domain (remainder filled in from reference TRBV7-3 and TRBJ2-2): GAGVSQTPSNKVTEKGKYVELRCDPISGHTALYWYRQSLGQGPEFLIYFQGTGAADDSGLPNDRFFAVRPEGSVSTLKIQRTERGDSAVYLCASSMDRGIGGELFFGEGSRLTVL.

This clone was detected ten times or more. Read data end 3 residues before the CDR3 end; the end is taken from the germline J gene. This sample also contains other DNA sequences that code for the same CDR3. This sequence joins TRBV5-1 and TRBJ2-3; a weak D match, TRBD1 (5 bases). Per germline, CDR1 SGHRS and CDR2 YFSETQ. The CDR3 has 16 residues. Trimming removed 0 bases at V and 0 bases at J, with 11 bases between. The CDR3 loop reads CASSLDGAPSTDTQYF. The sequenced part of the CDR3 DNA is TGCGCCAGCAGCTTGGATGGGGCCCCGAGCACAGATACG.

This clone appeared many times. The junction departs from the called germline gene at one end, perhaps through a read error. The read terminates 3 residues ahead of where the CDR3 ends, so the germline J gene completes it. This rearrangement joins TRBV20-1 to TRBJ2-2; a possible D gene is TRBD1 (7 bases). Germline V gene sequence: CDR1 DFQATT, CDR2 SNEGSKA (reference sequence). The CDR3 consists of 10 residues. The sequenced CDR3 bases are TGTACAGGGGAGGCCGGGGAG. This gives the protein CTGEAGE. The entire CDR3 is CTGEAGELFF.

This clone has a handful of counts. Read coverage stops 3 residues before the CDR3 terminus; the germline J gene supplies the remainder. The chain recombines TRBV6-1 with TRBJ1-2; D is perhaps TRBD1 (6 bases). V was clipped by 3 bases and J by 3 bases, with 11 bases between them. Germline V gene lookup returns CDR1 MNHNS and CDR2 SASEGT. The CDR3 runs to 14 residues. CDR3 loop: CASSDTQGYYGYTF. The sequenced part of the CDR3 DNA is TGTGCCAGCAGTGACACACAGGGTTACTATGGC.

Judged by abundance, this clone is large. Sequencing ends 3 residues short of the CDR3 end; the germline J gene provides the rest. The sample holds other DNA sequences that translate to the same CDR3. V gene TRBV20-1 combines with J gene TRBJ2-7; TRBD2 matches 7 bases. Germline V gene lookup returns CDR1 DFQATT and CDR2 SNEGSKA (reference sequence). V lost 0 bases to trimming and J lost 4 bases; unmatched junction nucleotides: 0. The CDR3 sequence is 12 residues long. The CDR3 here is CSAREREYEQYF. CDR3 bases read: TGCAGTGCTAGAGAGCGGGAGTACGAG.

This clone came up many times. Read data end 3 residues before the CDR3 end; the end is taken from the germline J gene. This sequence joins TRBV7-9 and TRBJ2-7; 8 positions match TRBD1. Germline CDR1 and CDR2: SEHNR and FQNEAQ (reference sequence). The CDR3 runs 13 residues. The V gene end was trimmed by 3 bases and the J gene end by 3 bases; junction bases not matched to a gene: 1. The part of the CDR3 DNA that was read is TGTGCCAGCAGCTTGACAGGGGACTACGAG. The encoded protein is CASSLTGDYE. The whole CDR3 protein is CASSLTGDYEQYF.

This clone was seen repeatedly, ten times or more. This CDR3 is CASSFVAGVSYEQYF. The sequenced part of the CDR3 DNA is TGTGCCAGCTCATTTGTGGCAGGGGTCTCCTACGAG. V is TRBV18 and J is TRBJ2-7; possible D gene TRBD1, 6 bases. From the germline J gene comes the end of the CDR3, since the read stops 3 residues before it. The CDR3 consists of 15 residues. V dropped 5 bases and J dropped 0 bases, with 14 bases sitting between them. Germline V lookup: CDR1 KGHSH, CDR2 LQKENI.

This clone has a handful of counts. CDR3 DNA (partial): TGTGCCATCAGACCCCCTAGCGGGGGCACAGATACC. It specifies CAIRPPSGGTDT. The CDR3 as a whole reads CAIRPPSGGTDTQYF. This sequence joins TRBV10-3 and TRBJ2-5; 10 nucleotides match TRBD2. The CDR3 end is not reached by the read, which stops 3 residues before it; the germline J gene fills it in. The CDR3 covers 15 residues. Germline assignment: CDR1 ENHRY and CDR2 SYGVKD.

To note about this clone: Sequencing ends 3 residues short of the CDR3 end; the germline J gene provides the rest. The rearrangement links TRBV30 to TRBJ1-2, with TRBD1 as a possible D gene (5 bases). The germline V gene has CDR1 GTSNPN and CDR2 SVGIG (reference sequence). CDR3 length: 12 residues. The CDR3 protein is CAWSTTGYDYTF. Incomplete CDR3 DNA: TGTGCCTGGAGTACTACAGGCTACGAC.

This clone came up many times. With the read ending 3 residues before the CDR3 end, the germline J gene is used to fill in that end. The chain combines TRBV7-8 with TRBJ2-1; D might be TRBD2 (6 bases). Trimming shortened V by 1 base and J by 8 bases, and 12 bases separated the two germline ends. Germline V lookup: CDR1 SGHVS, CDR2 FQNEAQ. The CDR3 has 14 amino acids. The CDR3 protein is CASSLGGTGDEQFF. The CDR3 DNA, read in part, is TGTGCCAGCAGCTTAGGGGGGACTGGGGATGAG.

This clone was counted many times. Sequencing ends 3 residues short of the CDR3 end; the germline J gene provides the rest. This chain links TRBV18 with TRBJ2-5; no reliable D call. From germline, CDR1 is KGHSH and CDR2 LQKENI. Trimming stripped 2 bases from V and 2 bases from J, with 9 bases between. The CDR3 runs to 14 residues. The part of the CDR3 DNA that was read is TGTGCCAGCTCACCAGACACATCTCAAGAGACC. Amino acids: CASSPDTSQET. The complete CDR3 reads CASSPDTSQETQYF.

This clone was recorded at least ten times. The read ends 3 residues early relative to the CDR3; the germline J gene fills the gap. This sequence joins TRBV7-3 and TRBJ2-3; 13 bases agree with TRBD2. V lost 2 bases, J lost 7 bases, and 12 bases stayed unmatched. In germline, CDR1 is SGHTA, CDR2 FQGTGA. This CDR3 has 18 amino acids. CDR3 loop: CASSLQGTSGTFPHTQYF. CDR3 DNA (partial): TGTGCCAGCAGCTTACAGGGGACTAGCGGGACATTCCCCCATACG. Using reference TRBV7-3 and TRBJ2-3 for the parts outside the CDR3, the full variable domain is GAGVSQTPSNKVTEKGKYVELRCDPISGHTALYWYRQSLGQGPEFLIYFQGTGAADDSGLPNDRFFAVRPEGSVSTLKIQRTERGDSAVYLCASSLQGTSGTFPHTQYFGPGTRLTVL.

This clone has a count of ten or more. The read terminates 3 residues ahead of where the CDR3 ends, so the germline J gene completes it. The sample holds other DNA sequences that translate to the same CDR3. The chain combines TRBV2 with TRBJ1-3, with no clear D. Germline values: CDR1 SNHLY, CDR2 FYNNEI. Trimming pared 8 bases from V and 3 bases from J, leaving 8 bases between. The CDR3 sequence is 12 residues long. The CDR3 reads CASGANGNTIYF. The sequenced CDR3 bases are TGTGCCAGCGGAGCGAATGGAAACACC.

The table lists this clone with many counts. The read terminates 3 residues before the CDR3 end, so the remaining end is supplied by the germline J gene. V usage is TRBV10-3 and J usage is TRBJ2-5; TRBD2 matches 10 bases. This CDR3 spans 15 amino acids. The junction had 5 bases not matched to a gene; V was cut back by 2 bases and J by 5 bases. Per the germline V gene, CDR1 is ENHRY and CDR2 is SYGVKD. This CDR3 is CAISEGDSGRETQYF. CDR3 DNA, as far as it was read: TGTGCCATCAGTGAGGGTGATAGCGGGAGGGAGACC.

The sample holds many counts of this clone. The read gets to within 3 residues of the CDR3 end, and the germline J gene fills in the rest. This chain joins TRBV30 and TRBJ2-1, with 11 nucleotides matching TRBD2. The CDR3 spans 15 residues. V lost 2 bases to trimming and J lost 9 bases; unmatched junction nucleotides: 9. The germline gives CDR1 GTSNPN, CDR2 SVGIG (reference sequence). CDR3 loop: CAWSNKLAGGIEQFF. Incomplete CDR3 DNA: TGTGCCTGGAGTAACAAGCTAGCGGGGGGAATTGAG.

This clone has a handful of counts. The CDR3 goes on 3 residues after the read ends, and that part is filled in from the germline J gene. This chain connects TRBV2 to TRBJ2-3, with 14 bases matching TRBD2. This CDR3 is 14 amino acids long. CDR1 and CDR2 (germline): SNHLY, FYNNEI. The covered CDR3 bases are TGTGCCAGCAGCCGACTAGCGGGAGGGGAGACG. It yields the protein CASSRLAGGET. The entire CDR3 protein is CASSRLAGGETQYF.

This clone was detected many times. Coverage ceases 3 residues before the CDR3 finishes, and the germline J gene fills in the end. The rearrangement joins TRBV30 to TRBJ2-5; D may be TRBD2 (5 bases). The V gene lost 5 bases and the J gene lost 3 bases, with 13 bases spanning the gap. Per germline, CDR1 GTSNPN and CDR2 SVGIG (reference sequence). CDR3 size: 13 residues. CDR3: CAWAGVPKETQYF. The CDR3 DNA, read in part, is TGTGCCTGGGCCGGGGTACCAAAAGAGACC.

This clone was seen repeatedly, ten times or more. The part of the CDR3 DNA that was read is TGTGCCAGCAGCCCTCGACTAGCCCCCGGGGAG. It codes for CASSPRLAPGE. The complete CDR3 reads CASSPRLAPGELFF. The chain uses TRBV7-9 and TRBJ2-2, with 7 bases that match TRBD2. The observed sequence ends 3 residues before the CDR3 terminus, with the missing tail filled in from the germline J gene. The CDR3 has 14 amino acids. From germline, CDR1 is SEHNR and CDR2 FQNEAQ (reference sequence). The junction had 6 bases not matched to a gene; V was cut back by 5 bases and J by 6 bases. The variable domain in full, with the rest retrieved from reference TRBV7-9 and TRBJ2-2, is DTGVSQNPRHKITKRGQNVTFRCDPISEHNRLYWYRQTLGQGPEFLTYFQNEAQLEKSRLLSDRFSAERPKGSFSTLEIQRTEQGDSAMYLCASSPRLAPGELFFGEGSRLTVL.

This clone has at least ten counts. The CDR3 goes on 3 residues after the read ends, and that part is filled in from the germline J gene. V and J are TRBV7-2 and TRBJ2-7; D remains ambiguous. CDR1 and CDR2 from the germline V gene are SGHTA and FQGNSA. The V end lost 3 bases, the J end lost 2 bases, and 8 bases lay between the germline ends. The CDR3 has 13 amino acids. The CDR3: CASSFSRAYEQYF. CDR3 bases read: TGTGCCAGCAGCTTCAGCCGGGCCTACGAG.

There are a few counts of this clone. Read sequence stops 3 residues before the CDR3 end, and the germline J gene provides the missing end. V usage is TRBV18 and J usage is TRBJ2-1; 8 bases map to TRBD1. This CDR3 comprises 14 residues. V gave up 4 bases and J gave up 8 bases; unmatched junction bases: 7. The germline V gene encodes CDR1 KGHSH and CDR2 LQKENI. The CDR3 spells CASSQGQVGYEQFF. The covered CDR3 bases are TGTGCCAGCTCACAGGGACAGGTGGGCTATGAG.

Many counts were recorded for this clone. The CDR3 is cut off 3 residues early in the read; its end comes from the germline J gene. The rearrangement uses TRBV20-1 and TRBJ1-2; no clear D. Germline loops: CDR1 DFQATT, CDR2 SNEGSKA (reference sequence). The CDR3 runs to 13 residues. The CDR3: CSATTGEGVDYTF. The DNA read from the CDR3 is TGCAGTGCTACCACCGGGGAAGGAGTTGAC.

By proportion, this clone is medium-sized. The observed sequence ends 3 residues before the CDR3 terminus, with the missing tail filled in from the germline J gene. The rearrangement joins TRBV5-6 to TRBJ2-3; no clear D gene. The CDR3 is 15 amino acids. Trimming stripped 1 base from V and 1 base from J, with 10 bases between. Germline-derived CDR1 and CDR2 are SGHDT and YYEEEE. CDR3 residues: CASSLRQYRTDTQYF. The DNA read from the CDR3 is TGTGCCAGCAGCTTGAGGCAGTACCGCACAGATACG.

This clone was seen at least ten times. The CDR3 extends 3 residues past the end of the read, so its final part is completed from the germline J gene. The chain combines TRBV19 with TRBJ2-3, with 7 bases fitting TRBD1. There are 15 residues in the CDR3. Germline V gene data show CDR1 as LNHDA and CDR2 as SQIVND (reference sequence). With V trimmed by 7 bases and J by 1 base, 8 bases remained unmatched. The CDR3: CASTIGGTGTDTQYF. The DNA read from the CDR3 is TGTGCCAGTACCATCGGTGGGACAGGCACAGATACG.

This clone was counted ten times or more. The read ends 3 residues shy of where the CDR3 ends; the end is completed using the germline J gene. This sequence joins TRBV30 and TRBJ2-1; D gene unclear. Trimming cost V 3 bases and J 9 bases, with 12 bases left between them. Germline values: CDR1 GTSNPN, CDR2 SVGIG (reference sequence). The length of the CDR3 is 12 residues. CDR3 DNA (partial): TGTGCCTGGAGCCTTACTAACCCTGAG. Amino acid sequence: CAWSLTNPE. The CDR3 in full is CAWSLTNPEQFF.